These 18 T cell receptor beta chains were sequenced from one sample in a study of blood T cell repertoires in COVID-19 (dated by TCRdb to about 2020). Receptors were amplified or captured by the immunoSEQ multiplex PCR assay. Drawn from immuneACCESS, this table holds only the in-frame rearrangements with V and J called that TCRdb kept. Clones are partly lost; checked studies trace under half to an unresolved V gene and leave the rest unexplained. The sample table contains about 140,000 clones; only one count was recorded for approximately 89% of them. 1.5% to 2% of the sample comes from the top ten. Sequenced material: peripheral blood. The receptors come from a human donor in a cohort sampled during active COVID-19.

The chain combines TRBV9 with TRBJ1-1; the match to TRBD1 covers 9 bases. The trim removed 2 bases at V and 11 bases at J, leaving 22 bases unmatched. There are 18 residues in the CDR3. CDR1 and CDR2 from the germline V gene are SGDLS and YYNGEE. The CDR3 region is CASSVRNGAGTGIGSAFF. The DNA of the CDR3 is TGTGCCAGCAGCGTGCGGAACGGGGCCGGGACAGGGATTGGTTCGGCTTTCTTT.

The chain recombines TRBV5-1 with TRBJ1-2, with D maybe TRBD1 (5 bases). V lost 0 bases to trimming and J lost 4 bases, with 13 bases between them. Germline V gene sequence: CDR1 SGHRS, CDR2 YFSETQ. CDR3 length: 15 residues. DNA of the CDR3: TGCGCCAGCAGCTTGGCCGAAGACAGAGCCTATGGCTACACCTTC. The encoded protein is CASSLAEDRAYGYTF.

The rearrangement uses TRBV30 and TRBJ1-2; D is possibly TRBD1 (6 bases). V gave up 1 base and J gave up 4 bases, with 19 bases separating them. The length of the CDR3 is 16 residues. Germline CDR1 reads GTSNPN; CDR2 reads SVGIG (reference sequence). The CDR3 is CAWSGTVRLASYGYTF. As DNA, the CDR3 is TGTGCCTGGAGTGGGACAGTCAGACTAGCTTCCTATGGCTACACCTTC.

The chain has TRBV4-2 and TRBJ2-1, with 12 bases that match TRBD2. The CDR3 is 19 amino acids. Germline V gene sequence: CDR1 LGHNA, CDR2 YNFKEQ. J lost 4 bases, V lost 0 bases, and 10 bases had no gene match. The CDR3 here is CASSQESPWTSGAYNEQFF. Here the CDR3 DNA reads TGTGCCAGCAGCCAAGAGTCCCCCTGGACTAGCGGGGCATACAATGAGCAGTTCTTC.

The chain links TRBV30 to TRBJ1-2; D gene ambiguous. The CDR3 has 12 residues. Germline V gene lookup returns CDR1 GTSNPN and CDR2 SVGIG (reference sequence). The ends were cut back, 0 bases at V and 8 bases at J, with 10 bases in the middle. CDR3 nucleotide sequence: TGTGCCTGGAGTGTAGGCGGAGGGGGCTACACCTTC. Protein sequence: CAWSVGGGGYTF.

The J gene is TRBJ2-1, the V gene TRBV6-5; 9 positions agree with TRBD2. This CDR3 spans 14 amino acids. With V trimmed by 5 bases and J by 8 bases, 7 bases remained unmatched. The germline gives CDR1 MNHEY, CDR2 SVGAGI. CDR3: CASSPGLALHEQFF. CDR3 DNA sequence: TGTGCCAGCAGTCCGGGACTAGCCCTCCATGAGCAGTTCTTC.

The chain has TRBV11-2 and TRBJ1-5; 7 nucleotides match TRBD1. V shed 1 base and J 0 bases; nucleotides not matched to a gene: 6. This CDR3 contains 17 residues. Germline CDR1 reads SGHAT; CDR2 reads FQNNGV. The CDR3 DNA reads as TGTGCCAGCAGCTTAGTGGGACAGAGATATAGCAATCAGCCCCAGCATTTT. It codes for CASSLVGQRYSNQPQHF.

This chain connects TRBV11-2 to TRBJ1-1; D ambiguous. CDR1 and CDR2 from the germline V gene are SGHAT and FQNNGV. Trimming removed 0 bases from V and 5 bases from J, with 16 bases in between. The length of the CDR3 is 16 residues. The CDR3 region has the DNA TGTGCCAGCAGCTTAGATGGCACGGGGAGAGAAACTGAAGCTTTCTTT. As protein: CASSLDGTGRETEAFF.

The chain is built from TRBV2 and TRBJ1-2, with 10 bases fitting TRBD1. Trimming took 7 bases from V and 4 from J; bases not matched to a gene: 6. In germline, CDR1 is SNHLY, CDR2 FYNNEI. The length of the CDR3 is 14 residues. CDR3 nucleotides: TGTGCCAGCACTACCGGGACAGGGGTCTATGGCTACACCTTC. Amino acid sequence: CASTTGTGVYGYTF.

The chain joins TRBV3-1 (or the pseudogene TRBV3-2) to TRBJ1-4; maybe TRBD1 (5 bases). V was cut by 4 bases and J by 1 base, with 10 bases left in between. The CDR3 extends over 15 amino acids. Germline-derived CDR1 and CDR2 are LGHDT and YNNKEL (reference sequence). CDR3 nucleotides: TGTGCCAGCAGCCTCTACACAGGAACTAATGAAAAACTGTTTTTT. Its protein product is CASSLYTGTNEKLFF.

The chain links TRBV9 to TRBJ2-1, with 8 positions matching TRBD2. This CDR3 is built from 12 residues. Trimming removed 4 bases from V and 10 bases from J; junction bases left unmatched: 4. Germline V gene lookup returns CDR1 SGDLS and CDR2 YYNGEE. Here the CDR3 DNA reads TGTGCCAGCAGCCCTAGCGGGTTGGAGCAGTTCTTC. Protein: CASSPSGLEQFF.

The chain couples TRBV5-1 to TRBJ2-3; D is unresolved. The germline V gene encodes CDR1 SGHRS and CDR2 YFSETQ. This CDR3 region has 13 residues. V lost 2 bases to trimming and J lost 6 bases, with 10 bases between them. CDR3 DNA sequence: TGCGCCAGCAGCTTCCTCCTCGGGGATACGCAGTATTTT. Protein product: CASSFLLGDTQYF.

This chain connects TRBV9 to TRBJ1-2; D perhaps matches TRBD1 (5 bases). The CDR3 is 14 residues long. Germline CDR1 reads SGDLS; CDR2 reads YYNGEE. Deletions cut 0 bases from V and 6 bases from J, with 12 bases between. In DNA form, the CDR3 reads TGTGCCAGCAGCGTAGGTGGGGGGAGGGATGGCTACACCTTC. Translation gives CASSVGGGRDGYTF.

This clone is a singleton in its sample. CDR3 protein: CATSDPGRGADNYGYTF. Here the CDR3 DNA reads TGTGCCACCAGTGACCCAGGGCGGGGGGCCGATAACTATGGCTACACCTTC. The chain couples TRBV24-1 to TRBJ1-2; possible D gene TRBD1, 6 bases. From germline, CDR1 is KGHDR and CDR2 SFDVKD. The CDR3 consists of 17 residues. The V gene lost 4 bases and the J gene lost 1 base, with 18 bases spanning the gap.

A few counts support this clone. DNA of the CDR3: TGCGCCAGCAGTCAATCGCAGGGTGAAGCTTTCTTT. This gives the protein CASSQSQGEAFF. The chain has TRBV23-1 and TRBJ1-1; perhaps TRBD1 as D (5 bases). TRBV23-1 is recorded as an ORF, its role being uncertain. This CDR3 has 12 amino acids. Between the trimmed V and J ends, which lost 0 bases and 7 bases, there was a span of 6 bases.

This clone was seen just once. The CDR3 nucleotides read TGCGCCAGCAGGGCCGGGGGAAACGCCGGGGAGCTGTTTTTT. Its translation: CASRAGGNAGELFF. V and J are TRBV10-1 and TRBJ2-2; D may be TRBD2 (6 bases). CDR1 and CDR2 from the germline V gene are WNHNN and SYGVQD (reference sequence). V gave up 6 bases and J gave up 6 bases, with 14 bases separating them. The CDR3 length is 14 residues.

The chain uses TRBV7-3 and TRBJ2-5, with D possibly matching TRBD2 (6 bases). The CDR3 is made up of 16 amino acids. Per the germline V gene, CDR1 is SGHTA and CDR2 is FQGTGA. V was cut by 2 bases and J by 5 bases, with 18 bases left in between. This CDR3 reads CASSLHPTGALETQYF. CDR3 nucleotides: TGTGCCAGCAGCTTACACCCAACGGGAGCGCTGGAGACCCAGTACTTC.

The chain links TRBV2 to TRBJ1-2; no clear D gene. This CDR3 is 15 amino acids long. Germline V gives CDR1 SNHLY, CDR2 FYNNEI. Deletions cut 7 bases from V and 8 bases from J, with 23 bases between. The CDR3 sequence is CASTLDGAHFRGYTF. The CDR3 DNA is TGTGCCAGCACCCTAGACGGAGCCCATTTTCGAGGCTACACCTTC.